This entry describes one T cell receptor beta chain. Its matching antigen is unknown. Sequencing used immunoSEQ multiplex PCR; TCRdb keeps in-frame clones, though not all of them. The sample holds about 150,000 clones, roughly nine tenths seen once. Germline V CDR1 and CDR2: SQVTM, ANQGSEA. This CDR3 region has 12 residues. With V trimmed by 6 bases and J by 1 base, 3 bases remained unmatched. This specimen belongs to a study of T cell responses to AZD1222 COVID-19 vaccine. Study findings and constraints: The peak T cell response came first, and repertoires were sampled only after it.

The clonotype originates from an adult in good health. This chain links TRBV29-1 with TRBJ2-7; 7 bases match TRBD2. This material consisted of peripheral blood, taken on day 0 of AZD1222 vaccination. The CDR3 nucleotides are TGCAGCGTGGGAGGGCTGTCCTACGAGCAGTACTTC. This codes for CSVGGLSYEQYF.